This TCR beta chain originates from a study of post-analysis software for immune sequencing data. In the study overall: In terms of disease course, relapsing-remitting, secondary progressive and progressive-relapsing multiple sclerosis were included. General study points: When patients were compared with controls, about five TRBV segments were more frequent, TRBV5-6, TRBV5-1 and TRBV20-1 among them. The F measure placed samples prepared in the same batch into strongly shared clusters. There was significantly lower normalized Chao1 diversity in multiple sclerosis patients than in controls.

This clonotype turned up a few times. Its specificity is not known. J was trimmed by 3 bases and V by 6 bases; bases with no gene match: 5. This CDR3 has 14 amino acids. The authors incorporated unique molecular identifiers into the TCR beta cDNA libraries. Starting from approximately 0.95 to 9.8 million T cells, the study yielded 460,000 or so cDNA molecules. TCRdb reanalysed the PCR reads using MiXCR and keeps one entry per CDR3 protein. The data show some 370,000 distinct CDR3 sequences, approximately 38% seen once. The J gene is TRBJ2-1, the V gene TRBV12-3 or TRBV12-4; 7 bases line up with TRBD1. This TCR derives from a girl aged 5 to 17 with multiple sclerosis. What was sequenced was blood. This chain's CDR3 is CASSGTVGYNEQFF. The DNA for the CDR3 is TGTGCCAGCAGCGGGACAGTGGGCTACAATGAGCAGTTCTTC.